This TCR beta chain came from a study of CD8+CD57+ T cells in acquired aplastic anemia. Across the whole study: Mean DNA quantity obtained from sorted CD4+ and CD8+ cells was about 3.2 ug.

V gave up 4 bases and J gave up 0 bases, with 10 bases separating them. This CDR3 has 13 residues. Germline V gene lookup returns CDR1 DFQATT and CDR2 SNEGSKA (reference sequence). The study's findings and limits: Approximately 28 CD8+ CDR3 sequences were shared between patients and controls.

The TCR beta profiling, which covered VDJ combination and CDR3 sequence, was carried out using genomic DNA as the template. MiXCR, applied by TCRdb to the reads, yields one record per CDR3 protein. The sample shows tens of thousands of distinct CDR3 sequences, roughly two thirds of them seen only once. Comments on this clonotype: Its antigen is currently unknown.

The sample consisted of sorted CD4+, CD8+, or CD8+CD57+ T cells (not recorded which) from PBMCs. This clonotype was sampled from a human donor in good health, serving as a control. The chain joins TRBV20-1 to TRBJ2-7, with D possibly matching TRBD1 (6 bases). The CDR3 reads CSATWDISYEQYF. The CDR3 DNA is TGCAGTGCTACCTGGGACATCTCCTACGAGCAGTACTTC.